This is a list of T cell receptor beta chains from one sample in a study of cytomegalovirus exposure and HLA in healthy donors. This table comes from immunoSEQ multiplex PCR, and its TCRdb copy is limited to in-frame clones, with some not included. Of about 110,000 clones in the sample, approximately 70% were seen once. Sequenced input: PBMCs. The receptors derive from a man aged 35-49 years in good health and CMV-seronegative. The CDR3 runs from the conserved cysteine through the conserved F or W. The D gene is left open where the match is weak. The size of a clone is reported for some rows only, either as once, few or many, or as a class for expanded clones.

clone_size: few
d_call: TRBD1
j_call: TRBJ1-5
v_call: TRBV19
cdr3_nt: TGTGCCAGTAGTAGAACCGGGACAGGGCACCAGGCCCAGCATTTT
cdr3_aa: CASSRTGTGHQAQHF

clone_size: NA
d_call: NA
j_call: TRBJ2-6
v_call: TRBV6-4
cdr3_nt: TGTGCCAGCAGTTACAGCTCTGGGGCCAACGTCCTGACTTTC
cdr3_aa: CASSYSSGANVLTF

clone_size: few
d_call: TRBD2
j_call: TRBJ2-1
v_call: TRBV2
cdr3_nt: TGTGCCAGCAAGAGAGCGGGGGGGCCGGATGAGCAGTTCTTC
cdr3_aa: CASKRAGGPDEQFF

clone_size: NA
d_call: NA
j_call: TRBJ1-5
v_call: TRBV6-1
cdr3_nt: TGTGCCAGCAGTGAAGACCGGGTTCCGCCCCAGCATTTT
cdr3_aa: CASSEDRVPPQHF

clone_size: NA
d_call: NA
j_call: TRBJ1-2
v_call: TRBV11-2
cdr3_nt: TGTGCCAGCAGCCGAGTACAGATCTATGGCTACACCTTC
cdr3_aa: CASSRVQIYGYTF

clone_size: NA
d_call: TRBD1
j_call: TRBJ2-5
v_call: TRBV5-6
cdr3_nt: TGTGCCAGCAGCCTCGGGACAGCCAGACAAGAGACCCAGTACTTC
cdr3_aa: CASSLGTARQETQYF

clone_size: NA
d_call: NA
j_call: TRBJ2-7
v_call: TRBV11-2
cdr3_nt: TGTGCCAGCAGCTTACTTTCCGAGCAGTACTTC
cdr3_aa: CASSLLSEQYF

clone_size: few
d_call: TRBD1
j_call: TRBJ2-7
v_call: TRBV7-2
cdr3_nt: TGTGCCAGCAGCCGCGACAGGGGTTCATCCTACGAGCAGTACTTC
cdr3_aa: CASSRDRGSSYEQYF

clone_size: NA
d_call: TRBD1
j_call: TRBJ1-2
v_call: TRBV7-9
cdr3_nt: TGTGCCAGCAGCGAACAGGGGGCGGCCTATGGCTACACCTTC
cdr3_aa: CASSEQGAAYGYTF

clone_size: NA
d_call: TRBD2
j_call: TRBJ2-7
v_call: TRBV5-8
cdr3_nt: TGTGCCAGCAGCATGGTCACTAGCGGTCCCTACGAGCAGTACTTC
cdr3_aa: CASSMVTSGPYEQYF

clone_size: once
d_call: TRBD1
j_call: TRBJ2-7
v_call: TRBV4-1
cdr3_nt: TGCGCCAGCAGCCAGTCCGGGACAGGGGCCCCCGAGCAGTACTTC
cdr3_aa: CASSQSGTGAPEQYF

clone_size: NA
d_call: NA
j_call: TRBJ2-7
v_call: TRBV6-1
cdr3_nt: TGTGCCAGCAGTGAAGTGCAGGGGTACGAGCAGTACTTC
cdr3_aa: CASSEVQGYEQYF

clone_size: few
d_call: NA
j_call: TRBJ2-1
v_call: TRBV19
cdr3_nt: TGTGCCAGTAGCAACCCTAGGGGTCCCACGGATGAGCAGTTCTTC
cdr3_aa: CASSNPRGPTDEQFF

clone_size: few
d_call: NA
j_call: TRBJ2-1
v_call: TRBV4-2
cdr3_nt: TGTGCCAGCAGCCAATTACAACTAGCAGTAGACAATGAGCAGTTCTTC
cdr3_aa: CASSQLQLAVDNEQFF

clone_size: once
d_call: TRBD1
j_call: TRBJ2-5
v_call: TRBV15
cdr3_nt: TGTGCCACCAGCAGAATTGGACAGGGTGTTGGGGAGACCCAGTACTTC
cdr3_aa: CATSRIGQGVGETQYF

clone_size: NA
d_call: TRBD1
j_call: TRBJ2-1
v_call: TRBV19
cdr3_nt: TGTGCCAGTAAACTGGGACAGCCGTCCAATGAGCAGTTCTTC
cdr3_aa: CASKLGQPSNEQFF

clone_size: NA
d_call: TRBD1
j_call: TRBJ2-7
v_call: TRBV27
cdr3_nt: TGTGCCAGCAGTAGCACCGCAGGGGGCTCCTACGAGCAGTACTTC
cdr3_aa: CASSSTAGGSYEQYF

clone_size: NA
d_call: NA
j_call: TRBJ2-2
v_call: TRBV30
cdr3_nt: TGTGCCTGGACCGCTTCTAGCACCGGGGAGCTGTTTTTT
cdr3_aa: CAWTASSTGELFF

clone_size: NA
d_call: NA
j_call: TRBJ1-5
v_call: TRBV14
cdr3_nt: TGTGCCAGCAGCCAAGGGTGGGGCAGGGTAAGCAATCAGCCCCAGCATTTT
cdr3_aa: CASSQGWGRVSNQPQHF

clone_size: NA
d_call: NA
j_call: TRBJ1-2
v_call: TRBV29-1
cdr3_nt: TGCAGCGTACCCAGGTCCCCCAGGGATGGCTACCCCTTC
cdr3_aa: CSVPRSPRDGYPF

clone_size: few
d_call: NA
j_call: TRBJ2-7
v_call: TRBV25-1
cdr3_nt: TGTGCCAGCAGCCACAGGGTAGGCCACGAGCAGTACTTC
cdr3_aa: CASSHRVGHEQYF

clone_size: NA
d_call: TRBD1
j_call: TRBJ2-3
v_call: TRBV5-1
cdr3_nt: TGCGCCAGCAGCCCGGACAGGGAAGGCACAGATACGCAGTATTTT
cdr3_aa: CASSPDREGTDTQYF